Presented here are 10 T cell receptor beta chains from one specimen sequenced in a study of blood T cell repertoires in COVID-19. The method was immunoSEQ multiplex PCR; TCRdb's version includes in-frame clones alone and lacks a portion of them. Of some 170,000 clones in the sample, about 83% were seen once. Specimen: peripheral blood. Receptors were obtained from a woman aged 70-85 years with COVID-19, enrolled during active disease.

The sample holds a few counts of this clone. The V call is TRBV19, the J call TRBJ2-7; 8 positions agree with TRBD2. V dropped 2 bases and J dropped 3; count of bases not matched to a gene: 12. CDR1 and CDR2 (germline): LNHDA, SQIVND (reference sequence). The CDR3 is made up of 17 amino acids. Here the CDR3 DNA reads TGTGCCAGTAGTATACCTGGACGCGCGGGAGGTAGCTACGAGCAGTACTTC. Its protein product is CASSIPGRAGGSYEQYF.

The CDR3 sequence: CASSLMRFSSGANVLTF. In DNA form, the CDR3 reads TGTGCCAGCAGCTTAATGCGGTTTTCATCTGGGGCCAACGTCCTGACTTTC. This rearrangement joins TRBV11-3 to TRBJ2-6; D is ambiguous. The CDR3 runs to 17 residues. V was pared by 2 bases and J by 1 base, with 12 bases between. CDR1 SGHNT and CDR2 YENEEA come from the germline V gene.

The genes are TRBV20-1 and TRBJ1-1, with a possible D match to TRBD1 (6 bases). V lost 6 bases, J lost 6 bases, and 11 bases lay in between. CDR1 DFQATT and CDR2 SNEGSKA come from the germline V gene (reference sequence). The CDR3 has 11 amino acids. The CDR3: CSAKPGAEAFF. DNA of the CDR3: TGCAGTGCGAAACCAGGGGCTGAAGCTTTCTTT.

J is TRBJ2-3 and V is TRBV29-1, with D hard to call. Trimming cost V 1 base and J 2 bases, with 10 bases left between them. CDR1 and CDR2 from the germline V gene are SQVTM and ANQGSEA. CDR3 length equals 14 residues. The CDR3 loop reads CSVEGPQNTDTQYF. As DNA, the CDR3 is TGCAGCGTTGAAGGCCCCCAGAACACAGATACGCAGTATTTT.

The chain combines TRBV27 with TRBJ1-5, with 9 bases aligning to TRBD1. The CDR3 extends over 16 amino acids. The V gene's germline CDR1 is MNHEY and CDR2 SMNVEV (reference sequence). J lost 3 bases, V lost 4 bases, and 7 bases had no gene match. In DNA, the CDR3 is TGTGCCAGCAGTTCGGGGACAGGGCCCCTCAATCAGCCCCAGCATTTT. It yields the protein CASSSGTGPLNQPQHF.

The chain recombines TRBV28 with TRBJ1-2; D not certain. The CDR3 is 15 amino acids. Germline V CDR1 and CDR2: MDHEN, SYDVKM. Between the trimmed V and J ends, which lost 7 bases and 0 bases, there was a span of 15 bases. This chain's CDR3 is CASNLPGLANYGYTF. The CDR3 nucleotides are TGTGCCAGCAATCTACCAGGATTAGCTAACTATGGCTACACCTTC.

The chain is built from TRBV7-9 and TRBJ1-2, with D perhaps matching TRBD1 (6 bases). Looked up from germline, CDR1 is SEHNR and CDR2 is FQNEAQ (reference sequence). The CDR3 spans 14 residues. V lost 6 bases, J lost 5 bases, and 16 bases lay in between. The CDR3 region is CASRRLQGSYGYTF. In DNA, the CDR3 is TGTGCCAGCAGGAGATTACAGGGTTCATATGGCTACACCTTC. Looking up the rest from reference TRBV7-9 and TRBJ1-2 gives the full variable domain: DTGVSQNPRHKITKRGQNVTFRCDPISEHNRLYWYRQTLGQGPEFLTYFQNEAQLEKSRLLSDRFSAERPKGSFSTLEIQRTEQGDSAMYLCASRRLQGSYGYTFGSGTRLTVV.

This clone came up a few times. The chain carries TRBV28 and TRBJ1-1, with D possibly being TRBD1 (6 bases). This CDR3 comprises 15 residues. Trimming cost V 4 bases and J 1 base, with 13 bases left between them. CDR1 MDHEN and CDR2 SYDVKM come from the germline V gene. CDR3 sequence (DNA): TGTGCCAGCAGTTCCGTCGGGACACAGAACACTGAAGCTTTCTTT. Translating gives CASSSVGTQNTEAFF.

The chain uses TRBV11-1 and TRBJ2-7; TRBD1 is a possible D gene (5 bases). The CDR3 spans 14 residues. Trimming took 2 bases from V and 2 from J, leaving 10 bases between them. The V gene's germline CDR1 is SGHAT and CDR2 FQDESV (reference sequence). CDR3 nucleotides: TGTGCCAGCAGCTTAAGGGGTTATCCCTACGAGCAGTACTTC. Translating it yields CASSLRGYPYEQYF.

The V and J genes are TRBV9 and TRBJ2-7, with 13 bases matching TRBD2. Germline lookup yields CDR1 SGDLS and CDR2 YYNGEE. The CDR3 consists of 15 residues. Trimming removed 4 bases from V and 4 bases from J; junction bases left unmatched: 5. The CDR3 region is CASSPAGLAGYEQYF. DNA of the CDR3: TGTGCCAGCAGCCCCGCGGGACTAGCGGGGTACGAGCAGTACTTC.